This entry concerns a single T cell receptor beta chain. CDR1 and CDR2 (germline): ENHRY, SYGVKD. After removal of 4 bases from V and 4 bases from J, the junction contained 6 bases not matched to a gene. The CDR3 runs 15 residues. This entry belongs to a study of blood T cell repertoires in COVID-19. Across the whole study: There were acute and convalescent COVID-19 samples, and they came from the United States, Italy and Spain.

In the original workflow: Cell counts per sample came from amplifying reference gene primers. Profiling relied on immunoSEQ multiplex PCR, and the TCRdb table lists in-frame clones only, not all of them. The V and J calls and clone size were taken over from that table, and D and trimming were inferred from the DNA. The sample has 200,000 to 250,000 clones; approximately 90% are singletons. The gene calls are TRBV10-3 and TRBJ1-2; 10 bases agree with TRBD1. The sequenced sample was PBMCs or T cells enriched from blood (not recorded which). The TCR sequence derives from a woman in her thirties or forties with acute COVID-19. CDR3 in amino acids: CAISAWTGGAYGYTF. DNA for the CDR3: TGTGCCATCAGTGCCTGGACAGGGGGTGCCTATGGCTACACCTTC.